This T cell receptor (beta chain) was captured in a study of blood T cells in healthy people across ages. The donors, aged roughly 6 to 90, were healthy Caucasians from Russia. Staff drew ten milliliters of peripheral blood from each donor. V shed 5 bases and J 4 bases; nucleotides not matched to a gene: 17. CDR1 is SGHVS and CDR2 is FQNEAQ in the germline V gene. The CDR3 runs 18 residues. On this clonotype itself: The antigen is unknown.

Findings and caveats of the study: Age showed a roughly linear inverse relationship with TCR beta diversity per million T cells.

Alongside a J-beta primer mix, a sample-barcoded 5' primer served in a second PCR lasting about 7 to 11 cycles. TCRdb processed the 5' RACE reads anew with MiXCR; each CDR3 protein has one entry. The table lists approximately 1.5 million distinct CDR3 sequences, 35% to 45% of them singletons, with more than 4% in the top ten. This TCR was sampled from a woman between 18 and 30 years old in good health. The sequenced material came from blood. The genes are TRBV7-8 and TRBJ1-3, with 7 nucleotides matching TRBD1. CDR3: CASSALAYRGAKGNTIYF. The CDR3 region has the DNA TGTGCCAGCAGCGCCCTTGCTTACAGGGGAGCAAAAGGAAACACCATATATTTT.